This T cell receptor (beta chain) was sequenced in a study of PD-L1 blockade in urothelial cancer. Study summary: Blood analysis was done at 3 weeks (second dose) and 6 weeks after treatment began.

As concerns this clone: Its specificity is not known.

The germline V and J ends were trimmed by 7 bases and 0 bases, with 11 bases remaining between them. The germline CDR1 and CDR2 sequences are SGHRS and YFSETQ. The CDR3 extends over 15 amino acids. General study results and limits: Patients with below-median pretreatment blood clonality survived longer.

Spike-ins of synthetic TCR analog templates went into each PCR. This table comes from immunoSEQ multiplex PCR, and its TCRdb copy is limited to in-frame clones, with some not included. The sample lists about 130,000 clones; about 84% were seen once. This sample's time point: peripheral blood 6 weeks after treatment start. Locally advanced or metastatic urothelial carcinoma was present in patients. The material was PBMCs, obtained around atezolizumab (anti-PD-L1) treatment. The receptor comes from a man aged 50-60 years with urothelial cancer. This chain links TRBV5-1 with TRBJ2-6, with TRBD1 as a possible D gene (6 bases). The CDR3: CASSQGHSGANVLTF. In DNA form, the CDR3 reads TGCGCCAGCTCCCAGGGGCACTCTGGGGCCAACGTCCTGACTTTC.